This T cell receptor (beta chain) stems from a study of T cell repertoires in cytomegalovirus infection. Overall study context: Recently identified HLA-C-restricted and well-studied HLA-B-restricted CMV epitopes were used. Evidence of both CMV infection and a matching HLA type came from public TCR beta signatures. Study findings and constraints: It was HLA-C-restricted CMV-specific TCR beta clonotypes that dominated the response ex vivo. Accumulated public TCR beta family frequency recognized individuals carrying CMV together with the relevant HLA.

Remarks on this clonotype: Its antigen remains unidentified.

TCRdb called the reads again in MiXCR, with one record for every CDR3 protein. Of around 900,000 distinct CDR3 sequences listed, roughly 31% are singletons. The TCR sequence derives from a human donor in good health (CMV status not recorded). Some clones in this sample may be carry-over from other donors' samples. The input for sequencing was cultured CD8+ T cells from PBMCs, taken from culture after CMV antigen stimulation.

The CDR3 nucleotides read TGTGCCAGCAGTTTGACGGCAGGGGGCAGGGGGAACACTGAAGCTTTCTTT. This sequence encodes CASSLTAGGRGNTEAFF. The V and J genes are TRBV12-3 or TRBV12-4 and TRBJ1-1; TRBD1 agrees at 8 bases. The CDR3 loop spans 17 amino acids. With 3 bases clipped from V and 1 base from J, the junction kept 10 bases outside the gene matches.